This TCR beta chain was captured by sequencing in a study of long-term antiretroviral therapy in people with HIV. There are 16 residues in the CDR3. The trim removed 0 bases at V and 5 bases at J, leaving 5 bases unmatched. Germline CDR1 and CDR2: SGHVS and FQNEAQ. The assay, immunoSEQ v3.0, was run at survey level. Roughly 40,000-50,000 T-cell genomes per sample were the sequencing target. This table comes from immunoSEQ multiplex PCR, and its TCRdb copy is limited to in-frame clones, with some not included. This sample has roughly 28,000 clones, with roughly 92% found just once. The origin of this receptor is a man between 18 and 29 years old with HIV. The source material was unsorted PBMCs, sampled 3.1 years after starting antiretroviral therapy. This chain connects TRBV7-8 to TRBJ2-2, with TRBD2 matching 8 bases. CDR3 in amino acids: CASSLAAGGRTGELFF. CDR3 coding DNA: TGTGCCAGCAGCTTAGCTGCGGGAGGAAGGACCGGGGAGCTGTTTTTT.